This TCR beta chain is drawn from a study of blood T cell repertoires in COVID-19. Study-wide background: The study drew acute and convalescent COVID-19 samples from the United States, Italy and Spain. PBMCs, B-cell-depleted T cells, or T cells were the source of the cDNA or gDNA that made up the material.

Per germline, CDR1 SGHRS and CDR2 YFSETQ. Trimming took off 1 base at V and 2 bases at J, with 11 bases between the two ends. This CDR3 comprises 15 residues. This clone has a single count. Authors' methods: Reference gene primer amplification gave nucleated cell count estimates. TCRdb's table, derived via immunoSEQ multiplex PCR, lists solely in-frame clones and lacks some. That table gives V, J and clone size, and the DNA gave D and trimming. The sample yields tens of thousands of clones, approximately 83% seen once. The chain links TRBV5-1 to TRBJ2-3; D perhaps matches TRBD2 (5 bases). The sequenced sample consisted of peripheral blood. This clonotype was sampled from a man aged 65 to 79 with acute or convalescent COVID-19. This CDR3 is CASSLTTGYTDTQYF. For the CDR3, the DNA is TGCGCCAGCAGCTTGACTACGGGATACACAGATACGCAGTATTTT.